This T cell receptor (beta chain) was documented in a study of CD8 T cells in Susac syndrome. The germline CDR1 and CDR2 sequences are SNHLY and FYNNEI. The ends were cut back, 4 bases at V and 0 bases at J, with 10 bases in the middle. The CDR3 extends over 14 amino acids. Sequencing of TCR beta drew on CD8+ and CD4+ T cells from blood. Controls matched for sex and age were healthy donors. TEMRA cells were FACS-enriched, while CD8+ and CD4+ T cells were negatively isolated. When the RNA was reverse transcribed, random hexamers were used with an input of roughly 0.5 to 1 ug. The TCR beta CDR3 was amplified by immunoSEQ multiplex PCR across 54 Vbeta, 13 Jbeta. TCRdb re-called the immunoSEQ multiplex PCR reads through MiXCR, storing one row per CDR3 protein. In the table there are 95,000 to 150,000 distinct CDR3 sequences, around 94% of which are singletons.

This TCR was recovered from a human donor in good health. This chain joins TRBV2 and TRBJ2-7; unclear D gene. Sequences were obtained from CD4+ T cells from PBMCs. CDR3 DNA sequence: TGTGCCAGCAGTGTGCAGGCCCTCTCCTACGAGCAGTACTTC. It specifies CASSVQALSYEQYF.